This T cell receptor beta chain is drawn from a study of T-cell reconstitution after alpha-beta-depleted transplantation in children. Study results and limitations: Some patients showed high day-60 TCRbeta diversity, which derived from surviving recipient T cells and thymic progenitors. At one year after transplant, newly produced T cells mostly accounted for T-cell counts and diversity. Several hundred expanded graft clones reportedly were the source of alpha-beta T cells about two months after transplant.

This clonotype was observed a few times. Its specificity is unknown. TCRbeta library preparation incorporated unique molecular identifiers. TCRdb independently ran MiXCR on the PCR reads; one entry per CDR3 protein. There are 500,000 to 750,000 distinct CDR3 sequences in the sample; roughly 13% occur only once, and roughly 2.3% lies in the top ten. Between the trimmed V and J ends, which lost 1 base and 5 bases, there was a span of 12 bases. Germline V gene sequence: CDR1 SGHNT, CDR2 YENEEA. The CDR3 extends over 15 amino acids. The starting material was PBMCs, mostly from graft donor cells, obtained 360 days after TCRalphabeta/CD19-depleted stem cell transplant. The TCR originated in a male patient under 18 who had a stem cell transplant for acute myeloid leukemia, so the T cells may come from the graft donor. The rearrangement links TRBV11-3 to TRBJ1-5, with no clear D. The CDR3: CASSLVAARHQPQHF. The CDR3 coding sequence is TGTGCCAGCAGCTTAGTAGCGGCTAGGCATCAGCCCCAGCATTTT.